This T cell receptor (beta chain) was retrieved from a study of post-analysis software for immune sequencing data. About the research overall: Relapsing-remitting, secondary progressive and progressive-relapsing forms of multiple sclerosis all featured among disease courses. Study results and caveats: Batch-mates among the samples co-clustered strongly by F measure. Comparison of patients with controls showed five TRBV segments more frequent in patients, TRBV5-6, TRBV5-1 and TRBV20-1 among them. In multiple sclerosis, normalized Chao1 diversity was significantly below that of controls.

The germline V and J ends were trimmed by 3 bases and 8 bases, with 13 bases remaining between them. This CDR3 has 13 residues. This clonotype turned up a few times. No antigen is known for it. Included in the TCR beta cDNA libraries were unique molecular identifiers. The yield from about 1 to 10 million T cells was 500,000 or so cDNA molecules in total. Via MiXCR, TCRdb re-called the PCR reads, giving one row per CDR3 protein. The data hold 350,000 to 450,000 distinct CDR3 sequences, with roughly 36% observed a single time. The chain employs TRBV12-3 or TRBV12-4 and TRBJ1-2; D not certain. The sequence was obtained from a girl between 10 and 17 years old with multiple sclerosis. Sequences were obtained from blood. The CDR3 DNA reads TGTGCCAGCAGTTTGGTAACACTGGGGGGCTACACCTTC. This codes for CASSLVTLGGYTF.